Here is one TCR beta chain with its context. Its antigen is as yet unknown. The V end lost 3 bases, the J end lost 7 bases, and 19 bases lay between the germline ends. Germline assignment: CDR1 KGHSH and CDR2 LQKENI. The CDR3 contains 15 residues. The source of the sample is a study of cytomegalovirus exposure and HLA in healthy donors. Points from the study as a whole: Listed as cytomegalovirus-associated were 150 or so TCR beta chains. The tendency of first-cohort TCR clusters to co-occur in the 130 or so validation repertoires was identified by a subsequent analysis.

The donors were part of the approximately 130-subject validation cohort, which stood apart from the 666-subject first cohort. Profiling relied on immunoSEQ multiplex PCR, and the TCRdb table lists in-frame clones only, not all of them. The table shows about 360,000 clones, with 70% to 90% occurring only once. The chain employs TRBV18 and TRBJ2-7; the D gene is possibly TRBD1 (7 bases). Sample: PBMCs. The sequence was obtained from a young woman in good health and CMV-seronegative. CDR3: CASSPLTRGAGEQYF. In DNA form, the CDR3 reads TGTGCCAGCTCACCTTTAACCAGGGGGGCAGGGGAGCAGTACTTC.